This TCR beta chain was sequenced during a study of cytomegalovirus exposure and HLA in healthy donors. Produced via immunoSEQ multiplex PCR; TCRdb's table is partial and in-frame only. This table holds approximately 300,000 clones, just over 85% found once. Looked up from germline, CDR1 is SGDLS and CDR2 is YYNGEE. Trimming cost V 0 bases and J 4 bases, with 9 bases left between them. This CDR3 spans 14 amino acids. This clone was counted a single time. Its cognate antigen is unknown. Whole-study findings and limits: Rarity marked most TCR sequences, yet some public TCRs occurred in many donors. The study designated 150 to 200 TCR beta chains cytomegalovirus-associated. According to reports, the classifier identified cytomegalovirus status with high specificity and sensitivity.

The sequenced sample was PBMCs. The V and J genes are TRBV9 and TRBJ2-3; D is undetermined. The sequence came from a woman younger than 30 in good health and CMV-seronegative. The CDR3 here is CASSVVERADTQYF. The CDR3 DNA reads TGTGCCAGCAGCGTAGTAGAACGCGCAGATACGCAGTATTTT.